This T cell receptor beta chain was captured in a study of blood T cell repertoires in COVID-19. Looking at the study overall: From T cells, B-cell-depleted T cells, or PBMCs came the material, which was cDNA or gDNA.

CDR1 and CDR2 from the germline V gene are SGHNT and YYREEE (reference sequence). CDR3 length equals 15 residues. Germline trimming cut 5 bases from V and 4 bases from J; bases unmatched to any gene: 5. TCRdb's copy holds only in-frame clones and misses some; the assay was immunoSEQ multiplex PCR. The sample lists some 350,000 clones; approximately 90% were seen once. Clinical history as reported by participants underpinned cohort assignment. Sequencing used PBMCs or T cells enriched from blood (not recorded which). The source is a man aged 18 to 35 who had recovered from COVID-19. V is TRBV5-4 and J is TRBJ2-2; 10 positions match TRBD1. The CDR3 coding sequence is TGTGCCAGCAGGACAGGGGGCACGACCACCGGGGAGCTGTTTTTT. Translation gives CASRTGGTTTGELFF.